The 14 T cell receptor beta chains reported below all come from one sample, sequenced in a study of CD4+ T cells in melanoma. This table comes from immunoSEQ multiplex PCR, and its TCRdb copy is limited to in-frame clones, with some not included. This sample has roughly 60,000 clones, with 60% to 80% found just once. The source material was tumor tissue. Source of these receptors: a human donor with melanoma.

The chain employs TRBV5-1 and TRBJ2-5, with D unclear. Trimming cost V 5 bases and J 1 base, with 9 bases left between them. This CDR3 is built from 13 residues. CDR1 and CDR2 (germline): SGHRS, YFSETQ. The chain's CDR3 is CASRGTFQETQYF. CDR3 nucleotide sequence: TGCGCCAGCAGAGGAACCTTCCAAGAGACCCAGTACTTC. Based on the CDR3 plus reference TRBV5-1 and TRBJ2-5, the full variable domain is KAGVTQTPRYLIKTRGQQVTLSCSPISGHRSVSWYQQTPGQGLQFLFEYFSETQRNKGNFPGRFSGRQFSNSRSEMNVSTLELGDSALYLCASRGTFQETQYFGPGTRLLVL.

This chain links TRBV18 with TRBJ1-2; the match to TRBD1 covers 8 bases. Germline CDR1 KGHSH, CDR2 LQKENI. The V segment lost 3 bases and the J segment 3 bases; nucleotides outside the gene matches: 3. The length of the CDR3 is 14 residues. CDR3 sequence reads: CASSPQGADYGYTF. The CDR3 DNA reads TGTGCCAGCTCACCCCAGGGGGCCGACTATGGCTACACCTTC. Full variable domain (remainder filled in from reference TRBV18 and TRBJ1-2): NAGVMQNPRHLVRRRGQEARLRCSPMKGHSHVYWYRQLPEEGLKFMVYLQKENIIDESGMPKERFSAEFPKEGPSILRIQQVVRGDSAAYFCASSPQGADYGYTFGSGTRLTVV.

This clone was observed at least ten times. This chain connects TRBV27 to TRBJ2-5; D is unclear. The germline CDR1 and CDR2 sequences are MNHEY and SMNVEV (reference sequence). Deletions cut 5 bases from V and 5 bases from J, with 12 bases between. The length of the CDR3 is 13 residues. CDR3 sequence (DNA): TGTGCCAGCAGTCTAACAAGTTTTGAGACCCAGTACTTC. Protein: CASSLTSFETQYF.

This clone has a handful of counts. The chain employs TRBV7-9 and TRBJ2-5; possibly TRBD1 for D (7 bases). V lost 3 bases, J lost 4 bases, and 12 bases lay in between. Germline loops: CDR1 SEHNR, CDR2 FQNEAQ (reference sequence). CDR3 length: 14 residues. Here the CDR3 reads CASSFPQGGETQYF. CDR3 in DNA: TGTGCCAGCAGCTTCCCCCAGGGGGGAGAGACCCAGTACTTC.

V is TRBV9 and J is TRBJ2-3, with D perhaps matching TRBD1 (5 bases). CDR3 length: 13 residues. Germline assignment: CDR1 SGDLS and CDR2 YYNGEE. V lost 3 bases and J lost 3, with 8 bases in between. The CDR3 spells CASSDSGTDTQYF. The CDR3, as DNA: TGTGCCAGCAGCGACTCAGGGACAGATACGCAGTATTTT.

This clone was picked up one time. The V call is TRBV19, the J call TRBJ2-2, with a weak D call TRBD2 (6 bases). Trimming cost V 8 bases and J 1 base, with 11 bases left between them. Germline CDR1 LNHDA, CDR2 SQIVND (reference sequence). The CDR3 loop spans 14 amino acids. CDR3 coding DNA: TGTGCCAGTCTAGGGCGGGAGAACACCGGGGAGCTGTTTTTT. Its translation is CASLGRENTGELFF.

V is TRBV5-4 and J is TRBJ2-1, with D possibly matching TRBD1 (6 bases). V was shortened by 4 bases and J by 4 bases, with 12 bases between the two germline ends. There are 14 residues in the CDR3. The germline V gene encodes CDR1 SGHNT and CDR2 YYREEE (reference sequence). This chain's CDR3 is CASSPMDSYNEQFF. The CDR3 nucleotides read TGTGCCAGCAGCCCGATGGACAGTTACAATGAGCAGTTCTTC.

The chain recombines TRBV6-1 with TRBJ2-7; D is perhaps TRBD2 (6 bases). Germline V gives CDR1 MNHNS, CDR2 SASEGT. The V and J ends lost 6 bases and 2 bases respectively, with 14 bases between them. CDR3 length equals 14 residues. CDR3 nucleotide sequence: TGTGCCAGCAGCGGGGGAGGTCGGGCCTACGAGCAGTACTTC. This gives the protein CASSGGGRAYEQYF.

This chain joins TRBV28 and TRBJ1-4; D not resolved. V was clipped by 10 bases and J by 0 bases, with 18 bases between them. The CDR3 covers 16 residues. CDR1 and CDR2 from the germline V gene are MDHEN and SYDVKM. The CDR3 bases are TGTGCCATCAAGGAGGGTTTACCTGCAACTAATGAAAAACTGTTTTTT. It specifies CAIKEGLPATNEKLFF. Looking up the rest from reference TRBV28 and TRBJ1-4 gives the full variable domain: DVKVTQSSRYLVKRTGEKVFLECVQDMDHENMFWYRQDPGLGLRLIYFSYDVKMKEKGDIPEGYSVSREKKERFSLILESASTNQTSMYLCAIKEGLPATNEKLFFGSGTQLSVL.

This clone showed up just a few times. The J gene is TRBJ1-1, the V gene TRBV6-6; possible D gene TRBD1, 5 bases. V was trimmed by 5 bases and J by 4 bases, leaving 5 bases between them. Germline CDR1 and CDR2: MNHNY and SVGAGI (reference sequence). The CDR3 extends over 11 amino acids. The CDR3 region has the DNA TGTGCCAGCAGTCAGGGCACTGAAGCTTTCTTT. The encoded protein is CASSQGTEAFF.

V usage is TRBV9 and J usage is TRBJ1-1; possible D gene TRBD1, 5 bases. Between the trimmed V and J ends, which lost 3 bases and 13 bases, there was a span of 16 bases. Germline loops: CDR1 SGDLS, CDR2 YYNGEE. The CDR3 has 12 amino acids. The CDR3 nucleotides are TGTGCCAGCAGCGGGGACGGAGGTATCGGTTTCTTT. Its protein is CASSGDGGIGFF.

The V gene is TRBV6-6, the J gene TRBJ1-5; perhaps TRBD1 as D (6 bases). Germline CDR1 and CDR2: MNHNY and SVGAGI (reference sequence). The CDR3 extends over 14 amino acids. The V and J ends lost 5 bases and 0 bases respectively, with 8 bases between them. The CDR3 nucleotides read TGTGCCAGCAGTCGGACAGATAGCAATCAGCCCCAGCATTTT. It encodes CASSRTDSNQPQHF.

The CDR3 is CASSLGPFSNQPQHF. The DNA of the CDR3 is TGTGCCAGCAGCTTAGGACCGTTTAGCAATCAGCCCCAGCATTTT. V is TRBV11-2 and J is TRBJ1-5; the D is unclear. Germline V CDR1 and CDR2: SGHAT, FQNNGV. The CDR3 spans 15 residues. V was clipped by 1 base and J by 0 bases, with 7 bases between them.

V and J are TRBV5-4 and TRBJ2-1, with D perhaps TRBD2 (5 bases). V was cut by 0 bases and J by 2 bases, with 15 bases left in between. The CDR3 length is 17 residues. Per the germline V gene, CDR1 is SGHNT and CDR2 is YYREEE (reference sequence). This chain's CDR3 is CASSLGYRELTYNEQFF. The CDR3 DNA reads TGTGCCAGCAGCTTGGGTTATAGGGAGTTGACCTACAATGAGCAGTTCTTC.